This T cell receptor (beta chain) comes out of a study of shared clonotypes between healthy human individuals. Overall study: Three CD4 naive, three CD4 memory, two CD8 naive and one CD8 memory plate were used per donor.

Profiled with immunoSEQ multiplex PCR; TCRdb holds only in-frame clones, not every one. The sample yields some 2 million clones, roughly 94% seen once. The receptor was derived from a young man in good health. Sequenced material: naive CD4+ T cells sorted from blood. This sample's subset: CD45RA+ positively selected.

The CDR3 spells CASRLNGQGWAEAFF. The CDR3 DNA reads TGTGCCAGCAGGTTGAATGGACAGGGATGGGCTGAAGCTTTCTTT. J is TRBJ1-1 and V is TRBV2; 8 nucleotides agree with TRBD1. This CDR3 is built from 15 residues. Germline V lookup: CDR1 SNHLY, CDR2 FYNNEI. J was trimmed by 6 bases and V by 6 bases; bases with no gene match: 12.